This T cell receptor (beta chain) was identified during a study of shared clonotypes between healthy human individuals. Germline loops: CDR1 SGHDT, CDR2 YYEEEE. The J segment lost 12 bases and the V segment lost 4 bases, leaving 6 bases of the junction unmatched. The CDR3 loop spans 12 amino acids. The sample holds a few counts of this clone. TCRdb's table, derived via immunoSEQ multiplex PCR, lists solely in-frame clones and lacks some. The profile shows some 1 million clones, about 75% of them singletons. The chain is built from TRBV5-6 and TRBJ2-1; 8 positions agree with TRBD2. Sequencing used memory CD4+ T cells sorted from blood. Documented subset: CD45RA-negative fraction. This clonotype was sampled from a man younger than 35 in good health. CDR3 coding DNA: TGTGCCAGCAGCCCAAGGACTAGCCGGCAGTTCTTC. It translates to CASSPRTSRQFF.